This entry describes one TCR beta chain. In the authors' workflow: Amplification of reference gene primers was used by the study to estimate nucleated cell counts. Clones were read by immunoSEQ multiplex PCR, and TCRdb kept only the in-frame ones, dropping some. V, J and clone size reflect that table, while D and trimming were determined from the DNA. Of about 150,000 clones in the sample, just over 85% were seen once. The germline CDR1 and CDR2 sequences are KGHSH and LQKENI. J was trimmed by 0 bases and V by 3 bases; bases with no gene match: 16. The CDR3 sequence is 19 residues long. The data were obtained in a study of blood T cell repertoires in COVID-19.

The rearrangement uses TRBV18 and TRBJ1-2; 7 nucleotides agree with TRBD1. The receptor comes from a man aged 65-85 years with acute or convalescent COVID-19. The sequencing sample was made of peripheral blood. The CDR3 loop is CASSPIRQGETKTNYGYTF. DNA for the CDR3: TGTGCCAGCTCACCCATTCGACAGGGCGAAACGAAGACTAACTATGGCTACACCTTC.